These T cell receptor beta chains were read from a single sample in a study of T cells in Graves' hyperthyroidism and ophthalmopathy. TCRdb fed the multiplex PCR reads into MiXCR, producing one record per CDR3 protein. Of approximately 430,000 distinct CDR3 sequences listed, 15% to 18% are singletons. The sequenced sample consisted of blood. The receptors come from a woman between 18 and 29 years old with Graves' hyperthyroidism. The CDR3 runs from the conserved cysteine through the conserved F or W. The D gene is left open where the match is weak. Size tells how often a clone was seen (once, few, many) or the class of an expanded clone, and some rows leave it out.

few	TRBJ1-5	-	TRBV14	17	TGTGCCACGATGACGGAAGGGCGGTCCGATAGCAATCAGCCCCAGCATTTT	CATMTEGRSDSNQPQHF
-	TRBJ2-1	TRBD2	TRBV29-1	15	TGCAGCGTTGAACTAGCGGGAGGATCCTACAATGAGCAGTTCTTC	CSVELAGGSYNEQFF
few	TRBJ2-1	-	TRBV20-1	16	TGCAGTGCTCCCCCCAATGGGCTAGCCCCCTACAATGAGCAGTTCTTC	CSAPPNGLAPYNEQFF
many	TRBJ1-1	TRBD1	TRBV11-2	17	TGTGCCAGCAGCGTAAGGGGACAGGCGCGGAGAAACACTGAAGCTTTCTTT	CASSVRGQARRNTEAFF
many	TRBJ2-7	-	TRBV5-5	13	TGTGCCAGCAGTCGTGTGGTGTCCTACGAGCAGTACTTC	CASSRVVSYEQYF
many	TRBJ2-4	-	TRBV12-3/TRBV12-4	15	TGTGCCAGCAGTTTTTATTCGGTAGGGGCCGGCATTCAGTACTTC	CASSFYSVGAGIQYF
many	TRBJ2-3	TRBD2	TRBV29-1	15	TGCAGCGGGAAGGGGACTAGCGGGCGGACAGATACGCAGTATTTT	CSGKGTSGRTDTQYF
-	TRBJ2-1	TRBD2	TRBV15	14	TGTGCCACCAGCAAAAGGACTAGAAGGACGGGGCAGTTCTTC	CATSKRTRRTGQFF
many	TRBJ1-5	TRBD1	TRBV7-2	15	TGTGCCAGCGCCGTAAGACAGGGAAGCAATCAGCCCCAGCATTTT	CASAVRQGSNQPQHF
many	TRBJ2-3	-	TRBV7-2	16	TGTGCCAGCACCCTAACGTCCCGGGGCGGAACAGATACGCAGTATTTT	CASTLTSRGGTDTQYF
many	TRBJ2-7	-	TRBV28	13	TGTGCCAGCGGCCAAGGGGGGTTGTACGAGCAGTACTTC	CASGQGGLYEQYF
-	TRBJ2-1	-	TRBV18	14	TGTGCCAGCTCACCGGGTGGCGGGGGCTTTGGATCACTCTTC	CASSPGGGGFGSLF
few	TRBJ2-3	-	TRBV4-2	16	TGTGCCAGCAGCCAGCGCGGGGCAAGTAGCACAGATACGCAGTATTTT	CASSQRGASSTDTQYF
many	TRBJ2-7	-	TRBV6-1	14	TGTGCCAGCAGTATGATGGGAGAATCCTACGAGCAGTACTTC	CASSMMGESYEQYF
many	TRBJ2-7	-	TRBV20-1	15	TGCAGTGCCAGTCACCCTAGCGACAGGTCCTACGAGCAGTACTTC	CSASHPSDRSYEQYF
many	TRBJ2-2	-	TRBV12-3/TRBV12-4	13	TGTGCCAGTAACGGGGCAAGGACCGGGGAGCTGTTTTTT	CASNGARTGELFF
many	TRBJ2-5	-	TRBV12-3/TRBV12-4	13	TGTGCCAGCAGTCCATCCCCGGCAGAGACCCAGTACTTC	CASSPSPAETQYF
many	TRBJ2-3	-	TRBV7-9	16	TGTGCCAGCAGCTTCGGAAGGGAGGAGGGCACAGATACGCAGTATTTT	CASSFGREEGTDTQYF
-	TRBJ2-3	TRBD2	TRBV24-1	17	TGTGCCACCAGTGAGACTAGCGGGGGGGCGAGCACAGATACGCAGTATTTT	CATSETSGGASTDTQYF
many	TRBJ2-7	TRBD2	TRBV7-6	15	TGTGCCAGCAGCCCCCGGGACGGGGGGGACTACGAGCAGTACTTC	CASSPRDGGDYEQYF
many	TRBJ2-1	TRBD2	TRBV9	16	TGTGCCAGCAGCTCCAGCGGGCTAGCGGGGGAGTATGAGCAGTTCTTC	CASSSSGLAGEYEQFF
many	TRBJ2-1	-	TRBV4-2	15	TGTGCCAGCAGCCAAGATGAGGGGCGCTACAATGAGCAGTTCTTC	CASSQDEGRYNEQFF
few	TRBJ1-1	TRBD1	TRBV27	11	TGTGCCAGCAGCAGGGGGCCCAAAGCTTTCTTT	CASSRGPKAFF
many	TRBJ2-7	TRBD2	TRBV20-1	17	TGCAGTGCTAGAGGAGGTAGCGGGAGGGCCGTTTCCTACGAGCAGTACTTC	CSARGGSGRAVSYEQYF